The source of this T cell receptor beta chain is a study of blood T cell repertoires in COVID-19. Study overall: From T cells, B-cell-depleted T cells, or PBMCs came the material, which was cDNA or gDNA.

Germline V lookup: CDR1 SGHNT, CDR2 YYREEE (reference sequence). This CDR3 comprises 17 residues. The V gene lost 5 bases and the J gene lost 2 bases, with 19 bases spanning the gap. Authors' data handling: Estimated nucleated cell counts came from reference gene primer amplification. Libraries were prepared by immunoSEQ multiplex PCR; TCRdb keeps only in-frame clonotypes and omits some of them. That table is the source of V, J and clone size, and D and trimming were worked out from the DNA. The sample carries about 120,000 clones, approximately 84% recorded once. This chain uses TRBV5-4 with TRBJ2-2; maybe TRBD1 (6 bases). The source of this sequence is a man aged 70 or older with active or convalescent COVID-19. The sample consisted of peripheral blood. In DNA form, the CDR3 reads TGTGCCAGCAGGGCAACAGGGTCGGGTTCCAACACCGGGGAGCTGTTTTTT. This gives the protein CASRATGSGSNTGELFF. Supplemented by reference TRBV5-4 and TRBJ2-2, the full variable domain reads ETGVTQSPTHLIKTRGQQVTLRCSSQSGHNTVSWYQQALGQGPQFIFQYYREEENGRGNFPPRFSGLQFPNYSSELNVNALELDDSALYLCASRATGSGSNTGELFFGEGSRLTVL.